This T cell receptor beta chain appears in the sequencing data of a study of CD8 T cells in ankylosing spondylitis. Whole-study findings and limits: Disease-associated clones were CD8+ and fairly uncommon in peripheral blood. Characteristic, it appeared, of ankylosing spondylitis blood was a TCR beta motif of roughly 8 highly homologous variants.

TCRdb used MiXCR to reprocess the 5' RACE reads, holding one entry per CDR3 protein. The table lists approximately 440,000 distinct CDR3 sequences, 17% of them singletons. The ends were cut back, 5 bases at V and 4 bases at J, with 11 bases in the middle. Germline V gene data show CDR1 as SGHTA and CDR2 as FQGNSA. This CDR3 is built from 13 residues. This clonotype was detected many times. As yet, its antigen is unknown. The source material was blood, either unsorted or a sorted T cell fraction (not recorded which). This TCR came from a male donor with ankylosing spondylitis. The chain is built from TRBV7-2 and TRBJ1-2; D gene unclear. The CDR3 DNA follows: TGTGCCAGCAGCCCCAGTCTTAGCTATGGCTACACCTTC. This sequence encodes CASSPSLSYGYTF.